The sequence of this T cell receptor (beta chain) was determined in a study of identifying expanded T cells in peripheral blood. V was clipped by 2 bases and J by 2 bases; unmatched bases: 6. CDR1 is KGHSH and CDR2 is LQKENI in the germline V gene. This CDR3 is 16 amino acids long. Profiled with immunoSEQ multiplex PCR; TCRdb holds only in-frame clones, not every one. The table includes 97,000 or so clones, 88% detected once. Specimen: blood. This clonotype was obtained from a person aged 18 to 75 in good health. The V call is TRBV18, the J call TRBJ2-5; 9 nucleotides agree with TRBD2. The CDR3 is CASSPTFLAGQETQYF. The CDR3 coding sequence is TGTGCCAGCTCACCAACTTTTCTAGCGGGGCAAGAGACCCAGTACTTC. The whole variable domain, remainder taken from reference TRBV18 and TRBJ2-5, is NAGVMQNPRHLVRRRGQEARLRCSPMKGHSHVYWYRQLPEEGLKFMVYLQKENIIDESGMPKERFSAEFPKEGPSILRIQQVVRGDSAAYFCASSPTFLAGQETQYFGPGTRLLVL.